The T cell receptor beta chain described here comes from a study of blood T cell repertoires in COVID-19. As handled by the study authors: Scientists estimated how many nucleated cells there were by amplifying reference gene primers. Profiled with immunoSEQ multiplex PCR; TCRdb holds only in-frame clones, not every one. Clonal size and the V and J genes are those of that table, whereas D and trimming came from the DNA. The sample includes fewer than 80,000 clones, under 95% of them seen just once. The sequence derives from an elderly woman with active or convalescent COVID-19. Sequenced sample: peripheral blood.

The CDR3 spells CASSPWTENTGELFF. As DNA, the CDR3 is TGTGCCAGTAGTCCCTGGACAGAGAACACCGGGGAGCTGTTTTTT. This sequence joins TRBV19 and TRBJ2-2; perhaps TRBD1 as D (6 bases). The CDR3 loop spans 15 amino acids. CDR1 LNHDA and CDR2 SQIVND come from the germline V gene (reference sequence). V was pared by 5 bases and J by 1 base, with 11 bases between.